These 5 T cell receptor beta chains originate from one sample sequenced in a study of early T cells in non-severe SARS-CoV-2 infection. MiXCR, applied by TCRdb to the 5' RACE reads, yields one record per CDR3 protein. The top ten hold less than 6.5% of the sample, which has some 71,000 distinct CDR3 sequences, roughly 9.4% seen once. Source material: whole blood. These receptors all stem from an adult who was a healthcare worker with PCR-confirmed SARS-CoV-2 infection or an uninfected control (not recorded which).

This clonotype was recorded many times. The chain couples TRBV7-2 to TRBJ1-1, with a possible D match to TRBD1 (6 bases). Between the trimmed V and J ends, which lost 5 bases and 5 bases, there was a span of 15 bases. The CDR3 contains 14 residues. CDR1 and CDR2 from the germline V gene are SGHTA and FQGNSA. This CDR3 reads CASSLNRVSTEAFF. The CDR3 coding sequence is TGTGCCAGCAGCCTAAACAGGGTTAGTACTGAAGCTTTCTTT. Combining the CDR3 with reference TRBV7-2 and TRBJ1-1 gives the whole variable domain GAGVSQSPSNKVTEKGKDVELRCDPISGHTALYWYRQSLGQGLEFLIYFQGNSAPDKSGLPSDRFSAERTGGSVSTLTIQRTQQEDSAVYLCASSLNRVSTEAFFGQGTRLTVV.

There are many counts of this clonotype. The chain joins TRBV3-1 to TRBJ1-1, with 7 positions matching TRBD1. V shed 3 bases and J 4 bases; nucleotides not matched to a gene: 5. This CDR3 is built from 14 residues. The germline V gene has CDR1 LGHDT and CDR2 YNNKEL (reference sequence). The CDR3 nucleotides read TGTGCCAGCAGCCACACAGGGGCTACCACTGAAGCTTTCTTT. Protein product: CASSHTGATTEAFF.

The chain recombines TRBV11-3 with TRBJ2-2; 8 bases align to TRBD1. Germline loops: CDR1 SGHNT, CDR2 YENEEA. The CDR3 is 14 amino acids. With V trimmed by 7 bases and J by 1 base, 2 bases remained unmatched. The CDR3 sequence is CASTDRGNTGELFF. CDR3 DNA sequence: TGTGCCAGCACCGACAGGGGGAACACCGGGGAGCTGTTTTTT.

This clonotype was seen a few times. The chain employs TRBV20-1 and TRBJ2-3, with a possible D match to TRBD2 (6 bases). CDR3 length: 14 residues. Germline loops: CDR1 DFQATT, CDR2 SNEGSKA (reference sequence). Trimming took off 5 bases at V and 4 bases at J, with 16 bases between the two ends. The CDR3 sequence: CSAGTPNRPDTQYF. The CDR3 region has the DNA TGCAGTGCTGGGACTCCTAACCGGCCAGATACGCAGTATTTT.

This clonotype was observed a few times. V and J are TRBV19 and TRBJ2-5; TRBD1 might be the D (6 bases). Trimming cost V 4 bases and J 2 bases, with 11 bases left between them. The length of the CDR3 is 14 residues. The germline CDR1 and CDR2 sequences are LNHDA and SQIVND (reference sequence). DNA for the CDR3: TGTGCCAGTAGTAAGCAGGACAGTCAAGAGACCCAGTACTTC. The encoded protein is CASSKQDSQETQYF.